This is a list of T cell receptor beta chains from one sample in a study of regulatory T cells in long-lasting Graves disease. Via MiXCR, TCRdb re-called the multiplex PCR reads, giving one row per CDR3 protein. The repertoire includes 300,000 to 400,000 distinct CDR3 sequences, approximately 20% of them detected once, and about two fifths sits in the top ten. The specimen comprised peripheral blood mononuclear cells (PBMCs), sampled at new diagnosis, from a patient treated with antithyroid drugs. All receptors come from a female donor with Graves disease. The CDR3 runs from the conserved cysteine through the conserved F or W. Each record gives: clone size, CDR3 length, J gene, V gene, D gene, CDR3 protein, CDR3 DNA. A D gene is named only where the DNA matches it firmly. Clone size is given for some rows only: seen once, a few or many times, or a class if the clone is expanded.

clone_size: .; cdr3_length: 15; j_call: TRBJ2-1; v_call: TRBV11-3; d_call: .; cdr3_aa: CASSLDSGLASEQFF; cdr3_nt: TGTGCCAGCAGCTTAGATTCGGGCCTAGCGTCGGAGCAGTTCTTC
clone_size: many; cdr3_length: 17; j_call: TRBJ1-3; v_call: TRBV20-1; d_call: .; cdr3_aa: CSARGWTSQGYGNTIYF; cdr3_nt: TGCAGTGCTAGAGGGTGGACCTCCCAGGGGTATGGAAACACCATATATTTT
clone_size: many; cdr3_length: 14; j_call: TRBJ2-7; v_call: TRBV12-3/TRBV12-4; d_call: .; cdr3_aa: CASSFGGNTYEQYF; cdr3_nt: TGTGCCAGCAGTTTTGGAGGGAACACCTACGAGCAGTACTTC
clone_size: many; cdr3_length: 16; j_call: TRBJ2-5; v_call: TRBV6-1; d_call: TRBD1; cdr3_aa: CASSELGQGYEETQYF; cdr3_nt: TGTGCCAGCAGTGAGTTGGGACAGGGGTATGAAGAGACCCAGTACTTC
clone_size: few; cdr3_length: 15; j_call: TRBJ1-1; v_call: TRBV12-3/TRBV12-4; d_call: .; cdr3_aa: CASSLFMGQNTEAFF; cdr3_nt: TGTGCCAGCAGTTTATTCATGGGACAGAACACTGAAGCTTTCTTT
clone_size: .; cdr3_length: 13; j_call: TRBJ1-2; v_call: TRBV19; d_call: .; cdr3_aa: CASSIIPTYGYTF; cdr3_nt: TGTGCCAGTAGTATAATCCCTACCTATGGCTACACCTTC
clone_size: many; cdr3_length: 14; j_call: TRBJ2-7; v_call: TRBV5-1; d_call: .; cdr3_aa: CASSLGGQGYEQYF; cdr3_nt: TGCGCCAGCAGCTTGGGTGGGCAAGGCTACGAGCAGTACTTC
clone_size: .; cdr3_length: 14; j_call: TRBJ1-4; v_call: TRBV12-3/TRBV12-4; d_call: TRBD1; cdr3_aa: CATTQGAGNEKLFF; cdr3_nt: TGTGCCACCACTCAGGGGGCGGGTAATGAAAAACTGTTTTTT
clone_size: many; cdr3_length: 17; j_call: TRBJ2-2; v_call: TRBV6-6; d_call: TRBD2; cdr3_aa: CASSYSMRELRTGELFF; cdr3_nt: TGTGCCAGCAGTTACTCGATGCGGGAGCTACGGACCGGGGAGCTGTTTTTT
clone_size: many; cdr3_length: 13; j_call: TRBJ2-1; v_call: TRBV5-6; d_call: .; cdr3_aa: CASSIQHSHEQFF; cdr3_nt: TGTGCCAGCAGCATTCAACATAGCCATGAGCAGTTCTTC
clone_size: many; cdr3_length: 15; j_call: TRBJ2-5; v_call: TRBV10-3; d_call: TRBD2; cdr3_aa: CAISKTSGAQETQYF; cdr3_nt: TGTGCCATCAGCAAGACTAGCGGAGCTCAAGAGACCCAGTACTTC
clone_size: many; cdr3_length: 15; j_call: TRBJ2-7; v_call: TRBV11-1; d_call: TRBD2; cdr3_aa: CASSLPGLAPYEQYF; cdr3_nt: TGTGCCAGCAGCTTACCCGGACTAGCTCCCTACGAGCAGTACTTC
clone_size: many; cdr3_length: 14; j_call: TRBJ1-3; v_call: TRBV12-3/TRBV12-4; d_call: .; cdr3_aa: CASSPLLSGNTIYF; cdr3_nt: TGTGCCAGCAGTCCGTTACTCTCTGGAAACACCATATATTTT
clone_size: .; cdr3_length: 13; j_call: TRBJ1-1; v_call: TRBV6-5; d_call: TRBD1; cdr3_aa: CASSSDRGTEAFF; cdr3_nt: TGTGCCAGCAGTTCCGACAGGGGCACTGAAGCTTTCTTT
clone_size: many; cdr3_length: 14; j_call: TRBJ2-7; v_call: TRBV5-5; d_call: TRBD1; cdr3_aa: CASSSLVGQVEQYF; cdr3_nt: TGTGCCAGCAGCTCCCTCGTGGGACAGGTGGAGCAGTACTTC
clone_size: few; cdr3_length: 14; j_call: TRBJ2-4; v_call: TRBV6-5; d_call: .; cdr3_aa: CASSYSRDSTIQYF; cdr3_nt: TGTGCCAGCAGTTACTCGAGGGACTCAACTATTCAGTACTTC
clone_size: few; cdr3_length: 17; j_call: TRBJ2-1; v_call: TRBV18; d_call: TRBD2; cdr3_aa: CASSPSYGGRPYNEQFF; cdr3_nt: TGTGCCAGCTCACCCTCGTATGGCGGGAGACCCTACAATGAGCAGTTCTTC
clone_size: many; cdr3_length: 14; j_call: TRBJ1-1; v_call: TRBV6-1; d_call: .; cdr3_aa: CASSAGRMNTEAFF; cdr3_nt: TGTGCCAGCAGCGCCGGACGGATGAACACTGAAGCTTTCTTT
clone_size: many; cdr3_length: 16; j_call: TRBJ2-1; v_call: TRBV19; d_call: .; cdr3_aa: CASSNNKDTIYNEQFF; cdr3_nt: TGTGCCAGTAGTAACAACAAAGACACTATCTACAATGAGCAGTTCTTC
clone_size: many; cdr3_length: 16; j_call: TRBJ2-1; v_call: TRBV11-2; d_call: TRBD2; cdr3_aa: CASSLELAGVYNEQFF; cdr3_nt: TGTGCCAGCAGCTTAGAGCTAGCGGGAGTCTACAATGAGCAGTTCTTC
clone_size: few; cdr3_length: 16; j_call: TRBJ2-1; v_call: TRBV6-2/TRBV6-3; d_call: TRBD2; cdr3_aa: CASSKPGLAGVVEQFF; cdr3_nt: TGTGCCAGCAGTAAACCGGGACTAGCGGGAGTAGTTGAGCAGTTCTTC
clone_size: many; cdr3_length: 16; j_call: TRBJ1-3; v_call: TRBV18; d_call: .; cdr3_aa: CASSPPVRGNGNTIYF; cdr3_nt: TGTGCCAGCTCACCACCGGTCAGGGGAAACGGAAACACCATATATTTT
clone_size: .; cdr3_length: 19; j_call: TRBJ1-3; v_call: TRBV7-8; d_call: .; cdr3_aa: CASSLALRDRLWSGNTIYF; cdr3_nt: TGTGCCAGCAGCTTAGCTTTACGGGACCGACTTTGGTCTGGAAACACCATATATTTT
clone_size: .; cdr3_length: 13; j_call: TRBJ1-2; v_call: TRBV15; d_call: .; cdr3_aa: CATSRDQQYGYTF; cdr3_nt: TGTGCCACCAGCAGAGATCAACAGTATGGCTACACCTTC
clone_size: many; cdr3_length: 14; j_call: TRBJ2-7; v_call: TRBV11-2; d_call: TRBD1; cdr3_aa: CASSFGTGWYEQYF; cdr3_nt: TGTGCCAGCAGCTTCGGGACAGGGTGGTACGAGCAGTACTTC
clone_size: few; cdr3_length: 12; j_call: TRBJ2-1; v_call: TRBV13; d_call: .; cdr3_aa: CASSVGPNEQFF; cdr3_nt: TGTGCCAGCAGCGTAGGGCCGAATGAGCAGTTCTTC
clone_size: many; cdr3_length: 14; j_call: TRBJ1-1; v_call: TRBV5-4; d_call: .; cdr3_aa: CASSLNGGWTEAFF; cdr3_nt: TGTGCCAGCAGCTTGAATGGCGGGTGGACTGAAGCTTTCTTT
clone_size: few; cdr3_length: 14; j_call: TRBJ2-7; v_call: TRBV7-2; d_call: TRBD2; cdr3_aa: CASSQGTSGNEQYF; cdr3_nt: TGTGCCAGCAGCCAGGGGACTAGCGGGAACGAGCAGTACTTC
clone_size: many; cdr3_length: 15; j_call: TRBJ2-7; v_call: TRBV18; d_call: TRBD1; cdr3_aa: CASSYGQGLHYEQYF; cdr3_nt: TGTGCCAGCTCGTACGGACAGGGCCTTCACTACGAGCAGTACTTC
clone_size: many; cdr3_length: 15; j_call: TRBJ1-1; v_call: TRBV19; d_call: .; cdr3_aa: CASSAHRVGNTEAFF; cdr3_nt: TGTGCCAGTAGTGCGCACAGGGTAGGGAACACTGAAGCTTTCTTT
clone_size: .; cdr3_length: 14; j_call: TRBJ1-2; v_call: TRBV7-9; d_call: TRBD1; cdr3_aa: CASSFGQGSHGYTF; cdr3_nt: TGTGCCAGCAGCTTTGGACAGGGCAGCCATGGCTACACCTTC
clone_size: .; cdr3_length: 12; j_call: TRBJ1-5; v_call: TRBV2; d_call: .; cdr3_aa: CASRVFGQPQHF; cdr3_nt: TGTGCCAGCCGAGTTTTCGGTCAGCCCCAGCATTTT
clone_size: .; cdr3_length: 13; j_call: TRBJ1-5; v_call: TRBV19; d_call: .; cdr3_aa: CASSSREGGLGHF; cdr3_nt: TGTGCCAGTAGTTCCCGGGAAGGGGGATTGGGGCATTTT
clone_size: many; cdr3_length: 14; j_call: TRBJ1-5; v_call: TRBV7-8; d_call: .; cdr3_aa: CASSMDTVDQPQHF; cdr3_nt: TGTGCCAGCAGCATGGACACGGTTGATCAGCCCCAGCATTTT
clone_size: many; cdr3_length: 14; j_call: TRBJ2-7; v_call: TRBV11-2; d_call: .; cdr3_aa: CASSQSGTAYEQYF; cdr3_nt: TGTGCCAGCAGCCAGTCCGGGACTGCATACGAGCAGTACTTC
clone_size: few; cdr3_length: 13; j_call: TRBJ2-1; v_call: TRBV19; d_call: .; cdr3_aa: CATRAGTYNEQFF; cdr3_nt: TGTGCCACCCGTGCTGGGACTTACAATGAGCAGTTCTTC
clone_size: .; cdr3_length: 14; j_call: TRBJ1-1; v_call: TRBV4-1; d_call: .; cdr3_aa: CASSQGRTNTEAFF; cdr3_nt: TGCGCCAGCAGCCAAGGACGTACGAACACTGAAGCTTTCTTT
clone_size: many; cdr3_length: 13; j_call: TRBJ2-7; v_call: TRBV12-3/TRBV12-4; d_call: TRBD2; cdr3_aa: CASSPGTGGEQYF; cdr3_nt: TGTGCCAGCAGTCCCGGGACGGGGGGAGAGCAGTACTTC
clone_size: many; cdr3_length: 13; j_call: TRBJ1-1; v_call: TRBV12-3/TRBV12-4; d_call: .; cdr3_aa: CASSFKLNTEAFF; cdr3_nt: TGTGCCAGCAGTTTTAAACTGAACACTGAAGCTTTCTTT
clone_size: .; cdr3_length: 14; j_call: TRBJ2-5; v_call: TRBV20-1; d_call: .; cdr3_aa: CSARDQEVRETQYF; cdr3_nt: TGCAGTGCTAGAGATCAGGAAGTCCGAGAGACCCAGTACTTC
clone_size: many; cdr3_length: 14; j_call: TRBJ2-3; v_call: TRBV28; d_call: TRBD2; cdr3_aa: CASVVAGGEDTQYF; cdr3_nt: TGTGCCAGCGTTGTAGCGGGAGGTGAGGATACGCAGTATTTT
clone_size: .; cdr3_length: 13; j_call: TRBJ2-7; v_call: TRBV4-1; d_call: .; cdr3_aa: CASSQDSYYEQYF; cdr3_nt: TGCGCCAGCAGCCAAGACAGTTACTACGAGCAGTACTTC
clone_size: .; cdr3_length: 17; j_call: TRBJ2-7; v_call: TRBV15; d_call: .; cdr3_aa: CATSRVEAREAHNEQYF; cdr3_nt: TGTGCCACCAGCAGAGTAGAGGCCCGGGAAGCCCACAATGAGCAGTACTTC
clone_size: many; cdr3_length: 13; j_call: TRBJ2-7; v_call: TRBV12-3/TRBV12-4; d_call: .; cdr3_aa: CASSARGAYEQYF; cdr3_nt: TGTGCCAGCAGTGCCAGGGGAGCGTACGAGCAGTACTTC
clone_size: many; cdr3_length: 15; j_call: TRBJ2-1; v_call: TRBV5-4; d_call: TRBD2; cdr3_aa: CASSLVAGAANEQFF; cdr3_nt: TGTGCCAGCAGCTTGGTAGCGGGAGCAGCGAATGAGCAGTTCTTC
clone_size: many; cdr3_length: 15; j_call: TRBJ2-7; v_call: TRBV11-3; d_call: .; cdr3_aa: CASSPGGGGSYEQYF; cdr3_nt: TGTGCCAGCAGCCCAGGGGGAGGCGGGAGCTACGAGCAGTACTTC
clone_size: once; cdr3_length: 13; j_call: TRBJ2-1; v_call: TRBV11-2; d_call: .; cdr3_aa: CASSPLDSNEQFF; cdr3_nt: TGTGCCAGCAGCCCGCTTGATTCCAATGAGCAGTTCTTC
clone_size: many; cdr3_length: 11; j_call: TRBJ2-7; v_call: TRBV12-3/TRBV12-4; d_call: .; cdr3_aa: CASSLGQERYF; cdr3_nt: TGTGCCAGCAGTTTGGGGCAGGAGCGGTACTTC
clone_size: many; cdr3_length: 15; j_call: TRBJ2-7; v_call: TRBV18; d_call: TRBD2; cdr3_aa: CASSSRLAGPYEQYF; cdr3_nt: TGTGCCAGCTCATCGCGACTAGCGGGACCCTACGAGCAGTACTTC
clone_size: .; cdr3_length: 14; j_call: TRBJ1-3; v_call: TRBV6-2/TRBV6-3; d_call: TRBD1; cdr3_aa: CATTGTVVGNTIYF; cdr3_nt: TGTGCCACAACCGGGACAGTCGTTGGAAACACCATATATTTT
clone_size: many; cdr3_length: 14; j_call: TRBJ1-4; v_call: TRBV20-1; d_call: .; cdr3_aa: CSVPRASTNEKLFF; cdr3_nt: TGCAGTGTCCCGAGAGCATCAACTAATGAAAAACTGTTTTTT
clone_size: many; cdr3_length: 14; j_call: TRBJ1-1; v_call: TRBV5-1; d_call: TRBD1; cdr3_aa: CASRQGAENTEAFF; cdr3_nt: TGCGCCAGCCGACAGGGGGCCGAGAACACTGAAGCTTTCTTT
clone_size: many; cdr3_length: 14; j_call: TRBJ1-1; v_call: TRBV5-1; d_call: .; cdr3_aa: CASSLGLTNTEAFF; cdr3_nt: TGCGCCAGCAGCTTGGGACTTACGAACACTGAAGCTTTCTTT
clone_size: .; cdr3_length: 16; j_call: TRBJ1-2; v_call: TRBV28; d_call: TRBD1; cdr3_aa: CASSLWEGAKDYGYTF; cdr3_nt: TGTGCCAGCAGTTTATGGGAGGGGGCGAAAGACTATGGCTACACCTTC
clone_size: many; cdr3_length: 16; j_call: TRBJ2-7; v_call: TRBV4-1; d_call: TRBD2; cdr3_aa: CASSQAGTSGLYEQYF; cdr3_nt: TGCGCCAGCAGCCAAGCAGGGACTAGCGGACTCTACGAGCAGTACTTC
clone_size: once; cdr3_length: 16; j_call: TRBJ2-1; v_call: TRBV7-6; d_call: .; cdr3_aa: CASSITSRRPYNEQFF; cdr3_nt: TGTGCCAGCAGCATAACTAGCAGGAGGCCTTACAATGAGCAGTTCTTC
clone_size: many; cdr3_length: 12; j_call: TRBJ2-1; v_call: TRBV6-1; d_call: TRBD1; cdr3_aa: CASSKAGGEQFF; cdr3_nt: TGTGCCAGCAGTAAGGCAGGGGGTGAGCAGTTCTTC
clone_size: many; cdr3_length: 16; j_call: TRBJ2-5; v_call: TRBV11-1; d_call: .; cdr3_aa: CASSQVRSGSLETQYF; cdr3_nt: TGCGCCAGCAGCCAAGTCCGTAGCGGCTCGTTGGAGACCCAGTACTTC
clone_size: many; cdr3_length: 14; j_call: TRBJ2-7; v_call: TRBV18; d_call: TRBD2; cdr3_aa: CASSPLTSESIQYF; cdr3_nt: TGTGCCAGCTCACCACTGACTAGCGAGAGCATCCAGTACTTC
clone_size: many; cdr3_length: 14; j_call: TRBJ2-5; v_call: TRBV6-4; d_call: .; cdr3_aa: CASSDSGGEETQYF; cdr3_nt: TGTGCCAGCAGTGACTCTGGCGGGGAAGAGACCCAGTACTTC